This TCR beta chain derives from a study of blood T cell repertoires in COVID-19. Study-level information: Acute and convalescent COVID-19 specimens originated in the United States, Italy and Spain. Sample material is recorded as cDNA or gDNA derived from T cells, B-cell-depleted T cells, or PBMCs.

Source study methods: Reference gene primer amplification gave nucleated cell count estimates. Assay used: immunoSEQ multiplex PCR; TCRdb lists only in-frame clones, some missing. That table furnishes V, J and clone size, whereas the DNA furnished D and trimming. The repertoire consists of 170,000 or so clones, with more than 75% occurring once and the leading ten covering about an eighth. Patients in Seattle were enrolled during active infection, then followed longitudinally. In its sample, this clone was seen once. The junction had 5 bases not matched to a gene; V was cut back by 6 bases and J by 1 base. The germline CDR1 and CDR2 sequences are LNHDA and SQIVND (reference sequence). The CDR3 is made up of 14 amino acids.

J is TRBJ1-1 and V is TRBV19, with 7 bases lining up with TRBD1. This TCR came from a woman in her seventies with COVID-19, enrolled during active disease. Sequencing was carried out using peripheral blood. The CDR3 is CASSFGQANTEAFF. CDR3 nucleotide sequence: TGTGCCAGTAGCTTCGGACAGGCGAACACTGAAGCTTTCTTT.